Listed below are T cell receptor beta chains from one sample, sequenced in a study of cytomegalovirus exposure and HLA in healthy donors. The data were produced by immunoSEQ multiplex PCR, yet TCRdb's version contains in-frame clones alone and is incomplete. The table has under 65,000 clones, approximately 90% seen once. What was sequenced was PBMCs. The receptor set was obtained from a woman between 18 and 29 years old in good health and CMV-seropositive. CDR3s include the opening cysteine and the closing phenylalanine or tryptophan. A D gene is named only where the DNA matches it firmly. Some rows mark clone size as missing; the rest say once, few, many or name a class of expanded clone.

>TRBV7-2|TRBJ1-4|TRBD1|.
CASSSTGEAWEKLFF
TGTGCCAGCAGTTCGACAGGGGAAGCTTGGGAAAAACTGTTTTTT
>TRBV5-6|TRBJ1-6|TRBD1|.
CASSFVKGTGYNSPLHF
TGTGCCAGCAGCTTCGTGAAGGGGACAGGGTATAATTCACCCCTCCACTTT
>TRBV6-5|TRBJ1-2|.|.
CASSQSGFYGYTF
TGTGCCAGCAGCCAATCGGGATTCTATGGCTACACCTTC
>TRBV11-2|TRBJ1-1|TRBD1|.
CASSASGTGLRIRAFF
TGTGCCAGCAGCGCCTCCGGGACAGGGCTCCGAATTAGGGCTTTCTTT
>TRBV18|TRBJ2-5|.|.
CASSPPSEETQYF
TGTGCCAGCTCACCACCGTCCGAGGAGACCCAGTACTTC
>TRBV28|TRBJ2-7|.|.
CASSLLRYEQYF
TGTGCCAGCAGTTTACTTCGTTACGAGCAGTACTTC
>TRBV7-9|TRBJ1-2|.|once
CASSLPDGLSYGYTF
TGTGCCAGCAGCTTACCGGACGGACTATCCTATGGCTACACCTTC
>TRBV7-3|TRBJ2-7|TRBD1|.
CASSLTRGRQQYF
TGTGCCAGCAGCTTAACGAGGGGGCGACAGCAGTACTTC
>TRBV5-1|TRBJ2-3|TRBD2|.
CASSLYPPASGGATDTQYF
TGCGCCAGCAGCTTGTATCCCCCAGCAAGCGGGGGGGCTACAGATACGCAGTATTTT
>TRBV19|TRBJ2-1|TRBD2|.
CASSIGLAGGHNEQFF
TGTGCCAGTAGTATAGGACTAGCGGGGGGTCACAATGAGCAGTTCTTC
>TRBV5-1|TRBJ2-3|TRBD1|.
CASRWGTGETDTQYF
TGCGCCAGCAGGTGGGGGACAGGGGAGACAGATACGCAGTATTTT
>TRBV29-1|TRBJ1-1|TRBD1|medium-sized
CSVEDGTGGAFF
TGCAGCGTTGAAGATGGGACAGGTGGAGCTTTCTTT
>TRBV28|TRBJ1-6|TRBD1|.
CASSATGTGVTDYNSPLHF
TGTGCCAGCAGTGCCACCGGGACAGGGGTAACGGATTATAATTCACCCCTCCACTTT
>TRBV9|TRBJ1-6|TRBD1|few
CASSETGSENSPLHF
TGTGCCAGCAGCGAGACAGGGAGTGAGAATTCACCCCTCCACTTT
>TRBV29-1|TRBJ1-1|TRBD1|.
CSVVGTVAAFF
TGCAGCGTTGTAGGGACAGTTGCAGCTTTCTTT
>TRBV5-4|TRBJ2-5|.|.
CASSSDRETQYF
TGTGCCAGCAGCTCGGACAGAGAGACCCAGTACTTC
>TRBV5-1|TRBJ1-1|TRBD1|.
CASSPGQGASEAFF
TGCGCCAGCAGCCCCGGACAGGGGGCGTCTGAAGCTTTCTTT
>TRBV7-2|TRBJ1-5|.|.
CASSLRGGDQPQHF
TGTGCCAGCAGCTTACGAGGAGGGGATCAGCCCCAGCATTTT
>TRBV5-4|TRBJ2-1|.|.
CASSFDTRSYNEQFF
TGTGCCAGCAGCTTCGACACTAGGAGTTACAATGAGCAGTTCTTC
>TRBV4-1|TRBJ1-1|.|.
CASSQEGRPEAFF
TGCGCCAGCAGCCAAGAGGGGCGACCTGAAGCTTTCTTT
>TRBV4-2|TRBJ1-2|TRBD1|.
CASSQEGQGSGGYTF
TGTGCCAGCAGCCAAGAGGGACAGGGCTCTGGTGGCTACACCTTC
>TRBV9|TRBJ2-2|.|.
CASSAILDGGVNTGELFF
TGTGCCAGCAGCGCGATATTAGACGGGGGTGTGAACACCGGGGAGCTGTTTTTT
>TRBV28|TRBJ1-3|.|.
CASSLFSGNTIYF
TGTGCCAGCAGCCTATTCTCTGGAAACACCATATATTTT
>TRBV5-4|TRBJ1-1|TRBD1|.
CASSARTGIPSEAFF
TGTGCCAGCAGCGCCCGGACAGGGATCCCCTCTGAAGCTTTCTTT
>TRBV6-6|TRBJ1-5|.|.
CASSYSQGYSNQPQHF
TGTGCCAGCAGTTACTCCCAGGGTTATAGCAATCAGCCCCAGCATTTT
>TRBV6-5|TRBJ1-1|.|.
CASSYWGPRGNTEAFF
TGTGCCAGCAGTTACTGGGGCCCGCGGGGGAACACTGAAGCTTTCTTT
>TRBV5-1|TRBJ2-3|TRBD1|.
CASKTGGTDTQYF
TGCGCCAGCAAAACAGGGGGTACAGATACGCAGTATTTT
>TRBV7-7|TRBJ2-5|TRBD2|.
CASSAGTSGPRETQYF
TGTGCTAGCAGCGCAGGGACTAGCGGCCCAAGGGAGACCCAGTACTTC